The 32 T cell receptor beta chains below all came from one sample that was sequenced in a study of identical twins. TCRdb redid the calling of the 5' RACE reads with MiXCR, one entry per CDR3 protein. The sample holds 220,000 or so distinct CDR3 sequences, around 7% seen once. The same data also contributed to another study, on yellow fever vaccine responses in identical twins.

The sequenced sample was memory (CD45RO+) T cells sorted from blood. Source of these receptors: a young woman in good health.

CDR3 DNA: TGTGCCAGCAGCACCCCGCCGGGACTAGCGGGAAATGAGCAGTTCTTC. It encodes CASSTPPGLAGNEQFF. J is TRBJ2-1 and V is TRBV7-2, with TRBD2 matching 13 bases. The CDR3 contains 16 residues. J lost 7 bases, V lost 5 bases, and 8 bases had no gene match. Germline V gene sequence: CDR1 SGHTA, CDR2 FQGNSA.

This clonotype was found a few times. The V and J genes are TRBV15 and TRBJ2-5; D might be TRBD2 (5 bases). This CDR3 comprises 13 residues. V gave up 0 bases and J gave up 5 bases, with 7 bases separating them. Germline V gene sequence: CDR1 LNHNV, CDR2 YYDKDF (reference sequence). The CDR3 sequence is CATSRDQRETQYF. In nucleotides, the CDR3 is TGTGCCACCAGCAGAGATCAGCGGGAGACCCAGTACTTC.

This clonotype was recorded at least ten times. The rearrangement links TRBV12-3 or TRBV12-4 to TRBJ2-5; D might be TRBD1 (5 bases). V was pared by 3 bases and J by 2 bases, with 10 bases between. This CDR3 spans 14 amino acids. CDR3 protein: CASSFGQGQETQYF. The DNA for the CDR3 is TGTGCCAGCAGTTTCGGGCAGGGTCAAGAGACCCAGTACTTC.

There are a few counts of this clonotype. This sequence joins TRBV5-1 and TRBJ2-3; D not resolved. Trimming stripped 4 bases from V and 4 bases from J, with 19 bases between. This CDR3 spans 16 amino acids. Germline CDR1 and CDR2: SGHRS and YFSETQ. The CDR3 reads CASSPKLRHDPDTQYF. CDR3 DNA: TGCGCCAGCAGCCCTAAACTTAGACACGACCCAGATACGCAGTATTTT.

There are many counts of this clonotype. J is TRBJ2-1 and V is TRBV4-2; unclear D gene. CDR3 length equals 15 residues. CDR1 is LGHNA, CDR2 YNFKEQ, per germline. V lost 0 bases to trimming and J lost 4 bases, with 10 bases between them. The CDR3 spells CASSQEAHGYNEQFF. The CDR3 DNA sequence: TGTGCCAGCAGCCAAGAGGCCCACGGTTACAATGAGCAGTTCTTC.

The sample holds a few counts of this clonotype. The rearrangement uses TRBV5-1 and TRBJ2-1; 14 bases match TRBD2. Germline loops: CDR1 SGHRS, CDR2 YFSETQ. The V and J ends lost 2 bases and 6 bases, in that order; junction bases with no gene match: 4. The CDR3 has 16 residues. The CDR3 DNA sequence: TGCGCCAGCAGCTTACTGACTAGCGGGAGGGCCAATGAGCAGTTCTTC. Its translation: CASSLLTSGRANEQFF.

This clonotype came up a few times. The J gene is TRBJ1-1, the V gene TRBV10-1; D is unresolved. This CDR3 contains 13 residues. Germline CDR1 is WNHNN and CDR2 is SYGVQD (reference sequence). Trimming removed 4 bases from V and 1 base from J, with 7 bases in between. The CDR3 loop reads CASSVKQNTEAFF. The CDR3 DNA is TGCGCCAGCAGTGTAAAACAGAACACTGAAGCTTTCTTT.

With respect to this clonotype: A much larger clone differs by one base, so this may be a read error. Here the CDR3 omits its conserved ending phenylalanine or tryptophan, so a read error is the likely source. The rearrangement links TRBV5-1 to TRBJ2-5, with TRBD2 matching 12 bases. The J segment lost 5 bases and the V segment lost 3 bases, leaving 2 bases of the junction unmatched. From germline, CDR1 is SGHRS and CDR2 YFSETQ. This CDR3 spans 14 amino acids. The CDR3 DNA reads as TGCGCCAGCAGCTGGACTAGCGGGGATGAGACCCAGTACATC. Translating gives CASSWTSGDETQYI.

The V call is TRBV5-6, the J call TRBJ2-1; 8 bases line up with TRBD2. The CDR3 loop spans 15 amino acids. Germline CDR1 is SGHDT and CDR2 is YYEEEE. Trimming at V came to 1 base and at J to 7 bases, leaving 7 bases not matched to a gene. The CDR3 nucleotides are TGTGCCAGCAGCTTGATTTTAGCGGGGACTAATGAGCAGTTCTTC. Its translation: CASSLILAGTNEQFF.

CDR3 in amino acids: CASSYLRASNTEAFF. The CDR3 nucleotides read TGTGCCAGCAGCTACCTCCGGGCTTCGAACACTGAAGCTTTCTTT. J is TRBJ1-1 and V is TRBV3-1; no firm D call. V dropped 5 bases and J dropped 1 base, with 14 bases sitting between them. The CDR3 sequence is 15 residues long. From germline, CDR1 is LGHDT and CDR2 YNNKEL (reference sequence).

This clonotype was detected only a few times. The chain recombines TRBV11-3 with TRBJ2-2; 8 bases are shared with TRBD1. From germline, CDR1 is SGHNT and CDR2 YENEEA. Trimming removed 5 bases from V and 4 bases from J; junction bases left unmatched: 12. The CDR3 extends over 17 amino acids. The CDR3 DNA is TGTGCCAGCAGCCAAGCCCCCGACAGGGGCGGCACCGGGGAGCTGTTTTTT. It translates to CASSQAPDRGGTGELFF.

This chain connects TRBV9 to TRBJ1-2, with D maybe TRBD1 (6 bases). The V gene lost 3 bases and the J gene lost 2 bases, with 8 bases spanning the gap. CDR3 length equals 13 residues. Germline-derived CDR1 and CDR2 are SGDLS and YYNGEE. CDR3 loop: CASSADRNYGYTF. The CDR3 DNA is TGTGCCAGCAGCGCTGACAGGAACTATGGCTACACCTTC.

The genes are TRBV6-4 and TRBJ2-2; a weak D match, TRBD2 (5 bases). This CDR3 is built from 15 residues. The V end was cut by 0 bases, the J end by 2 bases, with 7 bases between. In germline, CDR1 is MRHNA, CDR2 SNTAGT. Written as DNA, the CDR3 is TGTGCCAGCAGTGACTCCGGGGTTAACACCGGGGAGCTGTTTTTT. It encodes CASSDSGVNTGELFF.

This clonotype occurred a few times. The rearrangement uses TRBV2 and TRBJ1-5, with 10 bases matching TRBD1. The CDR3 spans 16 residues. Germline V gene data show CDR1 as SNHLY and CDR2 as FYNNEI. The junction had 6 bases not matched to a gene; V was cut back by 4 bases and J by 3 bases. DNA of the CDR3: TGTGCCAGCAGTGGGAGACAGGGGGCCCCCAATCAGCCCCAGCATTTT. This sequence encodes CASSGRQGAPNQPQHF. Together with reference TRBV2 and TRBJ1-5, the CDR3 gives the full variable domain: EPEVTQTPSHQVTQMGQEVILRCVPISNHLYFYWYRQILGQKVEFLVSFYNNEISEKSEIFDDQFSVERPDGSNFTLKIRSTKLEDSAMYFCASSGRQGAPNQPQHFGDGTRLSIL.

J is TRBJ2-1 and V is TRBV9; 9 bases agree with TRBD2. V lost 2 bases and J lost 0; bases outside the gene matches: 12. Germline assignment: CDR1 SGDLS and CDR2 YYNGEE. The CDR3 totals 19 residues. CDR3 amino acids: CASSVRLAEPRSSYNEQFF. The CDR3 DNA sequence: TGTGCCAGCAGCGTCCGACTAGCGGAGCCCCGAAGCTCCTACAATGAGCAGTTCTTC.

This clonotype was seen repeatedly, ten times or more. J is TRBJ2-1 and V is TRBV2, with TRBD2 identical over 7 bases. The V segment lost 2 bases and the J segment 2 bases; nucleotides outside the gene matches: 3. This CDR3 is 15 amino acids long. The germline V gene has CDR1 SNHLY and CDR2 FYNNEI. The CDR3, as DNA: TGTGCCAGCAGTGAATTGGGGGGGACCTACAATGAGCAGTTCTTC. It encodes CASSELGGTYNEQFF.

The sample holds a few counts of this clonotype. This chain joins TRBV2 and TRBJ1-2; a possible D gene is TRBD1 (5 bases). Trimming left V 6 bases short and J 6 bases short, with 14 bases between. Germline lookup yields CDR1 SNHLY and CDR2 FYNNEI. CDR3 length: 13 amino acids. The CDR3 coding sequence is TGTGCCAGCAGAGACGGAGCAGGGCATGGCTACACCTTC. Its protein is CASRDGAGHGYTF.

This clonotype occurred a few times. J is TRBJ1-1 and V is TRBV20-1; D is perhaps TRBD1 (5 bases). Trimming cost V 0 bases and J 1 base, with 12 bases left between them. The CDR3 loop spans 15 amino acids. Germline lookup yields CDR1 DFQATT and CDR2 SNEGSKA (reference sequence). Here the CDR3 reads CSAREGVWRNTEAFF. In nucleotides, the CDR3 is TGCAGTGCTAGAGAGGGGGTTTGGCGGAACACTGAAGCTTTCTTT.

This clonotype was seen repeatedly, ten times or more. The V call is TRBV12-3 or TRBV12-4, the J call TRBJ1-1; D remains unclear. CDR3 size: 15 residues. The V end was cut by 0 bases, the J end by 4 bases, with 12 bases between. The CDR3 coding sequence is TGTGCCAGCAGTTTAGCGGCCCACCCCGGCACTGAAGCTTTCTTT. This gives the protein CASSLAAHPGTEAFF.

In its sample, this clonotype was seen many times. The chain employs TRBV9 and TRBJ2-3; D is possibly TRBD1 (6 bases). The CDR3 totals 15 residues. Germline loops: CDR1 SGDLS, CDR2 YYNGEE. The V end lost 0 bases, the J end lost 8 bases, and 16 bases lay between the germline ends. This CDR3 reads CASSVAVTGAATQYF. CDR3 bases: TGTGCCAGCAGCGTAGCTGTGACAGGAGCGGCTACGCAGTATTTT. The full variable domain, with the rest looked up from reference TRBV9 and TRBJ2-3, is DSGVTQTPKHLITATGQRVTLRCSPRSGDLSVYWYQQSLDQGLQFLIQYYNGEERAKGNILERFSAQQFPDLHSELNLSSLELGDSALYFCASSVAVTGAATQYFGPGTRLTVL.

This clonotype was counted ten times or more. The CDR3 spells CASSLGGPGANQPQHF. The CDR3 DNA sequence: TGTGCCAGCAGTTTAGGAGGTCCCGGGGCCAATCAGCCCCAGCATTTT. The chain recombines TRBV12-3 or TRBV12-4 with TRBJ1-5, with D maybe TRBD1 (5 bases). This CDR3 has 16 residues. The ends were cut back, 1 base at V and 3 bases at J, with 13 bases in the middle.

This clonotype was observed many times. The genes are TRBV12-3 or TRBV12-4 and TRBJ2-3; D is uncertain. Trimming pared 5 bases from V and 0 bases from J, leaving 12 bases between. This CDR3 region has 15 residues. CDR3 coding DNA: TGTGCCAGCAGTCACGAGGCCACTAGCACAGATACGCAGTATTTT. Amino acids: CASSHEATSTDTQYF.

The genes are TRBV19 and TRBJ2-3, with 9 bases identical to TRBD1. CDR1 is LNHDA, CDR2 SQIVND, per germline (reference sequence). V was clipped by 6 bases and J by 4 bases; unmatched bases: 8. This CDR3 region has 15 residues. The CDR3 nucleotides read TGTGCCAGTAGGGCCCGGACAGGGGCTGCAGATACGCAGTATTTT. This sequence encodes CASRARTGAADTQYF.

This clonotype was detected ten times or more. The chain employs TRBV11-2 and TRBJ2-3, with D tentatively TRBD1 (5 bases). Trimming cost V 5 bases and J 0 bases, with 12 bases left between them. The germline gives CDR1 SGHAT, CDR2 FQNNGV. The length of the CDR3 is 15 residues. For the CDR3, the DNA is TGTGCCAGCAGCGAGACAGTAGCTAGCACAGATACGCAGTATTTT. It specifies CASSETVASTDTQYF.

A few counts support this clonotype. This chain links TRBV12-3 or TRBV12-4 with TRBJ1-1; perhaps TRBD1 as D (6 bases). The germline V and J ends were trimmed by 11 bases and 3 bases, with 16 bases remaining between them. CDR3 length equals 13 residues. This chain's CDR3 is CAGAPGAYTEAFF. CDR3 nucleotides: TGTGCCGGGGCACCGGGGGCCTACACTGAAGCTTTCTTT.

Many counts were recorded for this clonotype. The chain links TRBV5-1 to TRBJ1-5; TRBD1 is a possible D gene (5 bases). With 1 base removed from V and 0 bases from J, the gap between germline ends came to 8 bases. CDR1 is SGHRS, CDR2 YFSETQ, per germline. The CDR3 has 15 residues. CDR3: CASSLTGYSNQPQHF. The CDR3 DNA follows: TGCGCCAGCAGCTTGACAGGTTATAGCAATCAGCCCCAGCATTTT. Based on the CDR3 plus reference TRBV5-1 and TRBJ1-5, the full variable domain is KAGVTQTPRYLIKTRGQQVTLSCSPISGHRSVSWYQQTPGQGLQFLFEYFSETQRNKGNFPGRFSGRQFSNSRSEMNVSTLELGDSALYLCASSLTGYSNQPQHFGDGTRLSIL.

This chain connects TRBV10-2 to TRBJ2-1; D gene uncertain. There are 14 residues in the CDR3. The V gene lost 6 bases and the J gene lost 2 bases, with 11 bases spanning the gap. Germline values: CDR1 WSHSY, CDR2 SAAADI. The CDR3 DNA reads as TGCGCCAGCAGCCCCGGGCTAACCTACAATGAGCAGTTCTTC. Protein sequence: CASSPGLTYNEQFF.

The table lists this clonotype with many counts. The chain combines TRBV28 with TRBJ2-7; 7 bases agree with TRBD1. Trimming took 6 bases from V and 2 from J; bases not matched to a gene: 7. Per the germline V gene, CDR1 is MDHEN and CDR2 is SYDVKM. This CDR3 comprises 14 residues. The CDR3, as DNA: TGTGCCAGCAGGGACCGACAGGGCACCTACGAGCAGTACGTC. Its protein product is CASRDRQGTYEQYV.

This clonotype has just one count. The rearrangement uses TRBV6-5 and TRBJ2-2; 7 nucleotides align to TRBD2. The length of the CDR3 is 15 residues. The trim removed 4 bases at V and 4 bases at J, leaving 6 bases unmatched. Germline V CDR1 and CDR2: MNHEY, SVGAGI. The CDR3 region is CASSLKGEGTGELFF. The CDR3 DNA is TGTGCCAGCAGTTTAAAAGGGGAGGGCACCGGGGAGCTGTTTTTT.

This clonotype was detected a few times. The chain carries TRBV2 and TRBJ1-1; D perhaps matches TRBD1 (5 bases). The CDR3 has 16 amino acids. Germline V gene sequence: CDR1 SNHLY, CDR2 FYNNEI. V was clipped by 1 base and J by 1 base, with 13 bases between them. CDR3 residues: CASSEGYGGGNTEAFF. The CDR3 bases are TGTGCCAGCAGTGAAGGATACGGGGGAGGGAACACTGAAGCTTTCTTT.

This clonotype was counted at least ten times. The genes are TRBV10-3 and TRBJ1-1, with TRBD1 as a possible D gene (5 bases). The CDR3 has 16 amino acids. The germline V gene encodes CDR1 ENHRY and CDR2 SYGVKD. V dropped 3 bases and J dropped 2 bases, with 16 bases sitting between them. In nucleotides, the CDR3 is TGTGCCATCAGTGAAGTGGGTCAGGGACCTAACACTGAAGCTTTCTTT. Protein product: CAISEVGQGPNTEAFF.

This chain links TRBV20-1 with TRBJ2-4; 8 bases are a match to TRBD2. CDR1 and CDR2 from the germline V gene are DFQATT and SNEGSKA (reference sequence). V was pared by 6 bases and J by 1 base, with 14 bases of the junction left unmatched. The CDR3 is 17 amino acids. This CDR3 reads CSAPPAGAPVAKNIQYF. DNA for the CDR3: TGCAGTGCCCCCCCAGCGGGGGCCCCGGTTGCCAAAAACATTCAGTACTTC.